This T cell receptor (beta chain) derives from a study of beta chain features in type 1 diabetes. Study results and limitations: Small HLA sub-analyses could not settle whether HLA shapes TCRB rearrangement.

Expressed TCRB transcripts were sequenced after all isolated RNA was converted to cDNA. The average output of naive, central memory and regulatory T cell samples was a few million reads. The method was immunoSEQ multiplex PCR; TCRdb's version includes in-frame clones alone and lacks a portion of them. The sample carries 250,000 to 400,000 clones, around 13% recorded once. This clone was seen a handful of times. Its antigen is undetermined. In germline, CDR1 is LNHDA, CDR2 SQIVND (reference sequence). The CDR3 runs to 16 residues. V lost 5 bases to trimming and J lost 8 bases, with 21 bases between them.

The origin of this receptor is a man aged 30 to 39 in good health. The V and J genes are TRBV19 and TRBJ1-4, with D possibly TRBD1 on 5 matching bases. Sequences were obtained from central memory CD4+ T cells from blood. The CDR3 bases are TGTGCCAGTAGTCGCCGATCGGACCCTTCAGGGGAAAAACTGTTTTTT. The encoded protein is CASSRRSDPSGEKLFF.